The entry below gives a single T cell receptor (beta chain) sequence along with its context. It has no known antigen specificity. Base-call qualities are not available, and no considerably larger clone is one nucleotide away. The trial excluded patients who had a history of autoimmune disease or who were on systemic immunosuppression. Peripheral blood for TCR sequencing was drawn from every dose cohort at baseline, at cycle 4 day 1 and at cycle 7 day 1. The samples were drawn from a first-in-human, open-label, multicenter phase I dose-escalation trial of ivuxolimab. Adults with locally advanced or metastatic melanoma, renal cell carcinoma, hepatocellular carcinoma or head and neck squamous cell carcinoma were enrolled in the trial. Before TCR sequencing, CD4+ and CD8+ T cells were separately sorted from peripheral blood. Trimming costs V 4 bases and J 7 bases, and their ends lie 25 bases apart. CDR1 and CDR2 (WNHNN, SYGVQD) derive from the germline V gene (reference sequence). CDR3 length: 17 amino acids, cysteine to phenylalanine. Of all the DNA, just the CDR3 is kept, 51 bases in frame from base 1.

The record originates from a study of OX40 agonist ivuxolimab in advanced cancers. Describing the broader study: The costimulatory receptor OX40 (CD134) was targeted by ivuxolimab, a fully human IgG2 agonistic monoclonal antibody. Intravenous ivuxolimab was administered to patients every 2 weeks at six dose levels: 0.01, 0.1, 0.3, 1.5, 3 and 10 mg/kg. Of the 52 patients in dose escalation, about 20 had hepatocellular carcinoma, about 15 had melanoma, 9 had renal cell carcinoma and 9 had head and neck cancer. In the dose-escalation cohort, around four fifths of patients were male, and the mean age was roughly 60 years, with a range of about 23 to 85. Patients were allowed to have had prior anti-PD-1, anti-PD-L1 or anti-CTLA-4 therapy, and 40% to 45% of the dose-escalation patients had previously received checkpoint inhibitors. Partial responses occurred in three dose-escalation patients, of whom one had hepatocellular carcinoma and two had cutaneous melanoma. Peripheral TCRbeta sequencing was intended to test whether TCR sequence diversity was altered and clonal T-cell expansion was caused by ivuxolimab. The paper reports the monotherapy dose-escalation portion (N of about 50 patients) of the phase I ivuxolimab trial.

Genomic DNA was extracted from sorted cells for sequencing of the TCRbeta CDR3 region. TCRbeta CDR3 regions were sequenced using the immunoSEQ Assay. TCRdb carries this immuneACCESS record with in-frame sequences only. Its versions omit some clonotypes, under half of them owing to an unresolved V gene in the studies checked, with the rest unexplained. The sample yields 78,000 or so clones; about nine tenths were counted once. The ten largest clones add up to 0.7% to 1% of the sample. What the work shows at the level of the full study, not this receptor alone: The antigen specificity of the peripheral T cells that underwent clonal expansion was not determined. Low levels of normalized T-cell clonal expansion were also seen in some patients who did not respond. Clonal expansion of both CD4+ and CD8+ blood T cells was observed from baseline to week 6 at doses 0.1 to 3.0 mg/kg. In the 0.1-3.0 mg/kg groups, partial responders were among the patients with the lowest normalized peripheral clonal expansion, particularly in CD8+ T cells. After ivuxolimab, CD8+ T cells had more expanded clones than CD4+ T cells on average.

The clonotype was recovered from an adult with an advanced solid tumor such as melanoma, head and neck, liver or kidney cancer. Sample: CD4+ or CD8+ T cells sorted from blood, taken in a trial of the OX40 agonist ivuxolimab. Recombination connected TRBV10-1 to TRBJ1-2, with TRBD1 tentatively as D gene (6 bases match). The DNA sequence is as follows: TGCGCCAGCAGTGGCACCACGGACAGCCCCGTTTTGGGTGGCTACACCTTC. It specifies CASSGTTDSPVLGGYTF.